A single sample is the source of the 25 T cell receptor beta chains below, sequenced in a study of CD8+ T cells in alopecia areata (dated by TCRdb to 2017 to 2018). The sample's time point, from its label and the paper: baseline before oral tofacitinib. Libraries were built with the immunoSEQ multiplex PCR assay. RNA was extracted from all samples and reverse transcribed into cDNA, which served as template for TCR sequencing. The source is immuneACCESS, and TCRdb retained only in-frame sequences with V and J called. Part of the clones is not carried over; for the studies checked, unresolved V genes explain less than half of this, and the remainder is unexplained. The sample has about 150,000 clones on record, 50% to 65% of them singletons. Together, the top ten hold roughly 19% of the sample. This sample comprised CD8+ T cells sorted from blood, obtained at week 0. These receptor sequences come from a human donor with alopecia areata.

This sequence joins TRBV19 and TRBJ1-1; D is uncertain. This CDR3 contains 13 residues. V lost 5 bases and J lost 7, with 14 bases in between. The germline gives CDR1 LNHDA, CDR2 SQIVND (reference sequence). CDR3 nucleotides: TGTGCCAGTAGTCCCCGGCTCGCAGTTGAAGCTTTCTTT. It is translated as CASSPRLAVEAFF.

The CDR3 DNA sequence: TGTGCCAGCAGCCTCGCCGTCCGGGGGCCCTACAATGAGCAGTTCTTC. It translates to CASSLAVRGPYNEQFF. The chain carries TRBV11-2 and TRBJ2-1, with D perhaps TRBD1 or TRBD2 (6 bases each). This CDR3 comprises 16 residues. In germline, CDR1 is SGHAT, CDR2 FQNNGV. Trimming took 5 bases from V and 2 from J, leaving 16 bases between them.

This sequence joins TRBV6-5 and TRBJ1-1, with D perhaps matching TRBD1 (6 bases). CDR1 and CDR2 (germline): MNHEY, SVGAGI. The CDR3 spans 13 residues. Deletions cut 6 bases from V and 8 bases from J, with 16 bases between. CDR3 residues: CASSPRGLGEAFF. CDR3 DNA: TGTGCCAGCAGCCCCAGGGGATTGGGGGAAGCTTTCTTT.

The rearrangement uses TRBV7-3 and TRBJ2-1; D perhaps matches TRBD1 (5 bases). Germline V CDR1 and CDR2: SGHTA, FQGTGA. There are 16 residues in the CDR3. V gave up 8 bases and J gave up 4 bases, with 21 bases separating them. The CDR3 reads CASPPAFRTPYNEQFF. CDR3 coding DNA: TGTGCCAGCCCCCCCGCCTTCAGGACACCGTACAATGAGCAGTTCTTC.

The genes are TRBV13 and TRBJ2-7; D is unresolved. CDR1 is PRHDT and CDR2 is FYEKMQ in the germline V gene (reference sequence). This CDR3 has 13 amino acids. Trimming shortened V by 8 bases and J by 0 bases, and 11 bases separated the two germline ends. The CDR3 nucleotides read TGTGCCAGCGGCCTGTGGGGCTCCTACGAGCAGTACTTC. It encodes CASGLWGSYEQYF. Full variable domain (outside the CDR3, taken from reference TRBV13 and TRBJ2-7): AAGVIQSPRHLIKEKRETATLKCYPIPRHDTVYWYQQGPGQDPQFLISFYEKMQSDKGSIPDRFSAQQFSDYHSELNMSSLELGDSALYFCASGLWGSYEQYFGPGTRLTVT.

The table lists this clone with a few counts. The rearrangement joins TRBV5-1 to TRBJ2-5; no reliable D call. V lost 4 bases to trimming and J lost 2 bases, with 6 bases between them. The CDR3 loop spans 12 amino acids. From germline, CDR1 is SGHRS and CDR2 YFSETQ. The CDR3 protein is CASSAEQETQYF. The DNA for the CDR3 is TGCGCCAGCAGCGCAGAACAAGAGACCCAGTACTTC.

In its sample, this clone was seen once. The rearrangement uses TRBV25-1 and TRBJ1-5, with 8 bases fitting TRBD1. The CDR3 extends over 14 amino acids. J was trimmed by 8 bases and V by 6 bases; bases with no gene match: 9. Germline loops: CDR1 MGHDK, CDR2 SYGVNS. This CDR3 is CASSPQGAREPQHF. The DNA for the CDR3 is TGTGCCAGCAGCCCCCAGGGGGCGAGGGAGCCCCAGCATTTT.

V is TRBV30 and J is TRBJ2-7; no reliable D call. CDR1 is GTSNPN, CDR2 SVGIG, per germline (reference sequence). CDR3 length: 12 residues. V was cut by 4 bases and J by 2 bases, with 9 bases left in between. In DNA form, the CDR3 reads TGTGCCTGGATTAACACTCCCTACGAGCAGTACTTC. Protein sequence: CAWINTPYEQYF.

A note on this clone: Since a far larger clone is one base different, this is likely a read error. This sample includes further DNA sequences coding for the same CDR3. The V and J genes are TRBV23-1 and TRBJ2-6; tentatively, D is TRBD2 (5 bases). TRBV23-1 is given ORF status, its function remaining uncertain. The CDR3 has 16 amino acids. V lost 2 bases and J lost 0, with 8 bases in between. CDR3 nucleotide sequence: TGCGCCAGCAGTCAAGATGGGAGCTCTGGGGCCAACGTCCTGACTTTC. Amino acids: CASSQDGSSGANVLTF.

The chain joins TRBV27 to TRBJ1-5; 9 nucleotides agree with TRBD1. The CDR3 runs to 16 residues. V shed 5 bases and J 3 bases; nucleotides not matched to a gene: 8. CDR1 and CDR2 (germline): MNHEY, SMNVEV (reference sequence). The CDR3 DNA follows: TGTGCCAGCAGTCAAACCGGGACAGGGCCCAATCAGCCCCAGCATTTT. Amino acids: CASSQTGTGPNQPQHF.

The chain joins TRBV4-2 to TRBJ1-2, with 9 bases fitting TRBD1. CDR3 length equals 17 residues. V trimming: 2 bases; J trimming: 1 base; junction bases outside the gene matches: 8. Germline V gives CDR1 LGHNA, CDR2 YNFKEQ. The chain's CDR3 is CASSQRGGTGLNYGYTF. The CDR3 DNA reads TGTGCCAGCAGCCAACGGGGAGGGACAGGGCTTAACTATGGCTACACCTTC.

CDR3 sequence (DNA): TGTGCCAGCAGCCTCTCCAGCAGGCTGGATACTGAAGCTTTCTTT. Its translation is CASSLSSRLDTEAFF. The chain recombines TRBV5-4 with TRBJ1-1; D unresolved. V was pared by 4 bases and J by 5 bases, with 18 bases between. There are 15 residues in the CDR3. Germline loops: CDR1 SGHNT, CDR2 YYREEE (reference sequence).

The gene calls are TRBV4-3 and TRBJ1-6; no firm D call. This CDR3 has 13 amino acids. V shed 4 bases and J shed 10 bases, with 11 bases lying between them. Germline values: CDR1 LGHNA, CDR2 YSLEER. CDR3 sequence (DNA): TGCGCCAGCAGCCCGATAGGAGGGTCACCCCTCCACTTT. Its translation: CASSPIGGSPLHF.

The chain carries TRBV30 and TRBJ1-1; 10 bases map to TRBD1. Germline loops: CDR1 GTSNPN, CDR2 SVGIG (reference sequence). The CDR3 length is 13 residues. With 5 bases clipped from V and 4 bases from J, the junction kept 4 bases outside the gene matches. DNA for the CDR3: TGTGCCTGGGCCCGGACAGGGGGCACTGAAGCTTTCTTT. Translating gives CAWARTGGTEAFF.

This clone has only one observation. The CDR3 bases are TGTGCCAGCAGCCCCGACAGGACAAACTATGGCTACACCTTC. It specifies CASSPDRTNYGYTF. This chain uses TRBV13 with TRBJ1-2, with D tentatively TRBD1 (6 bases). The V end lost 5 bases, the J end lost 2 bases, and 12 bases lay between the germline ends. The CDR3 contains 14 residues. From germline, CDR1 is PRHDT and CDR2 FYEKMQ (reference sequence).

This clone was recorded a few times. Compared with germline, one end of the junction differs, possibly owing to a read error. The chain employs TRBV2 and TRBJ2-4; D could derive from TRBD1 or TRBD2 (5 bases each). This CDR3 comprises 13 residues. The V gene's germline CDR1 is SNHLY and CDR2 FYNNEI. CDR3 nucleotides: TGTGCCAGCAGGGGGGTTGGCTCGGTTAACTTCGTCTTC. Residues: CASRGVGSVNFVF. Full variable domain (remainder filled in from reference TRBV2 and TRBJ2-4): EPEVTQTPSHQVTQMGQEVILRCVPISNHLYFYWYRQILGQKVEFLVSFYNNEISEKSEIFDDQFSVERPDGSNFTLKIRSTKLEDSAMYFCASRGVGSVNFVFGAGTRLSVL.

About this clone itself: The sample has other DNA sequences that encode this CDR3 too. The chain employs TRBV4-3 and TRBJ2-7; 9 bases align to TRBD1. This CDR3 region has 14 residues. The V gene end was trimmed by 4 bases and the J gene end by 3 bases; junction bases not matched to a gene: 4. Germline CDR1 and CDR2: LGHNA and YSLEER. The CDR3 DNA reads as TGCGCCAGCAGCCCCGGGACAGGGAGCTACGAGCAGTACTTC. It is translated as CASSPGTGSYEQYF.

This sequence joins TRBV29-1 and TRBJ1-2; no clear D gene. Trimming removed 0 bases from V and 3 bases from J, with 14 bases in between. Germline V lookup: CDR1 SQVTM, CDR2 ANQGSEA. The CDR3 is 15 amino acids. The CDR3 DNA is TGCAGCGTTGAAGATTTGACGGGGAAGGACTATGGCTACACCTTC. It encodes CSVEDLTGKDYGYTF.

The chain links TRBV6-5 to TRBJ1-2, with D hard to call. Trimming pared 2 bases from V and 8 bases from J, leaving 18 bases between. Germline values: CDR1 MNHEY, CDR2 SVGAGI. This CDR3 spans 15 amino acids. The CDR3 sequence: CASSYRIDGKEGYTF. CDR3 sequence (DNA): TGTGCCAGCAGTTACCGAATTGATGGGAAGGAAGGCTACACCTTC.

This clone was seen once. The chain couples TRBV27 to TRBJ1-1; D gene ambiguous. The CDR3 length is 13 residues. The V gene's germline CDR1 is MNHEY and CDR2 SMNVEV (reference sequence). With 3 bases removed from V and 4 bases from J, the gap between germline ends came to 9 bases. CDR3 residues: CASSLDLFTEAFF. In nucleotides, the CDR3 is TGTGCCAGCAGTTTGGATCTGTTCACTGAAGCTTTCTTT.

The chain combines TRBV27 with TRBJ2-1, with a possible D match to TRBD1 (5 bases). Germline values: CDR1 MNHEY, CDR2 SMNVEV (reference sequence). Trimming took 7 bases from V and 7 from J, leaving 11 bases between them. The CDR3 is 12 amino acids. The CDR3 DNA sequence: TGTGCCAGCAAGCAGGGTTGGAATGAGCAGTTCTTC. This encodes CASKQGWNEQFF.

The chain has TRBV25-1 and TRBJ2-1; D is perhaps TRBD2 (6 bases). The ends were cut back, 5 bases at V and 7 bases at J, with 12 bases in the middle. CDR1 is MGHDK, CDR2 SYGVNS, per germline. CDR3 length: 13 residues. CDR3: CASSQGLRNEQFF. For the CDR3, the DNA is TGTGCCAGCAGTCAGGGACTCCGGAATGAGCAGTTCTTC.

This clone was picked up a small number of times. This chain connects TRBV19 to TRBJ1-2, with 7 bases lining up with TRBD1. The trim removed 4 bases at V and 2 bases at J, leaving 4 bases unmatched. The V gene's germline CDR1 is LNHDA and CDR2 SQIVND (reference sequence). This CDR3 region has 14 residues. CDR3 sequence: CASSSRDRNYGYTF. The CDR3 DNA reads as TGTGCCAGTAGTAGTAGGGACAGAAACTATGGCTACACCTTC.

This clone turned up a few times. The chain joins TRBV10-2 to TRBJ1-2; tentatively, D is TRBD1 (6 bases). The V gene lost 0 bases and the J gene lost 7 bases, with 12 bases spanning the gap. Germline assignment: CDR1 WSHSY and CDR2 SAAADI. The CDR3 has 14 residues. CDR3 in amino acids: CASSESQGQSGYTF. The CDR3 nucleotides read TGCGCCAGCAGTGAGTCCCAGGGACAAAGTGGCTACACCTTC.

This sequence joins TRBV25-1 and TRBJ1-6; D possibly corresponds to TRBD1 (6 bases). Trimming removed 4 bases from V and 10 bases from J, with 17 bases in between. Per the germline V gene, CDR1 is MGHDK and CDR2 is SYGVNS. This CDR3 is built from 15 residues. CDR3 sequence: CASSARGDGGSPLHF. CDR3 in DNA: TGTGCCAGCAGTGCAAGGGGGGACGGGGGATCACCCCTCCACTTT.